The 20 T cell receptor beta chains given below trace back to one sample, sequenced in a study of control samples from healthy donors and cancer patients. The table came from immunoSEQ multiplex PCR; TCRdb's copy has only in-frame clones and leaves some out. Of fewer than 200,000 clones listed, roughly 92% were seen once; the top ten hold about 1.4%. Sequencing was carried out using blood. The receptors were sampled from a man aged 30 to 45 in good health.

This clone was seen once. The V and J genes are TRBV28 and TRBJ1-5; D remains ambiguous. The CDR3 loop spans 14 amino acids. Trimming took off 10 bases at V and 0 bases at J, with 13 bases between the two ends. CDR1 and CDR2 (germline): MDHEN, SYDVKM. The CDR3, as DNA: TGTGCCACCCTGACGCGGGTTAGCAATCAGCCCCAGCATTTT. As protein: CATLTRVSNQPQHF.

The chain links TRBV18 to TRBJ2-5; TRBD1 matches at 7 bases. V gave up 2 bases and J gave up 2 bases; unmatched junction bases: 5. The CDR3 has 15 residues. The germline V gene has CDR1 KGHSH and CDR2 LQKENI. Here the CDR3 reads CASSPVGQRQETQYF. CDR3 DNA sequence: TGTGCCAGCTCACCAGTGGGACAGAGGCAAGAGACCCAGTACTTC.

This sequence joins TRBV4-1 and TRBJ2-7; TRBD2 matches at 9 bases. The trim removed 0 bases at V and 3 bases at J, leaving 3 bases unmatched. Germline-derived CDR1 and CDR2 are MGHRA and YSYEKL. The CDR3 loop spans 15 amino acids. The CDR3 loop is CASSQESGGRYEQYF. CDR3 DNA: TGCGCCAGCAGCCAAGAAAGCGGGGGGCGCTACGAGCAGTACTTC.

The chain carries TRBV7-3 and TRBJ2-1; D possibly matches TRBD1 or TRBD2 (5 bases each). V was clipped by 4 bases and J by 7 bases, with 17 bases between them. The CDR3 runs 15 residues. CDR1 SGHTA and CDR2 FQGTGA come from the germline V gene. The CDR3 reads CASSSAGTPGNEQFF. CDR3 nucleotides: TGTGCCAGCAGCTCCGCAGGGACCCCAGGGAATGAGCAGTTCTTC.

This sequence joins TRBV6-4 and TRBJ2-3, with a possible D match to TRBD2 (5 bases). V lost 10 bases and J lost 6, with 20 bases in between. This CDR3 comprises 14 residues. CDR1 is MRHNA and CDR2 is SNTAGT in the germline V gene. In nucleotides, the CDR3 is TGTGCCACCCGGGGAAGCCCGGTGGTGGATACGCAGTATTTT. Its translation is CATRGSPVVDTQYF.

This chain uses TRBV5-1 with TRBJ2-2, with 12 bases that match TRBD2. This CDR3 has 22 amino acids. J was trimmed by 4 bases and V by 3 bases; bases with no gene match: 22. Germline V gene sequence: CDR1 SGHRS, CDR2 YFSETQ. The CDR3 region is CASSSALTVPTSGRFATGELFF. The CDR3 nucleotides are TGCGCCAGCAGCTCCGCCCTCACCGTCCCGACTAGCGGGAGATTTGCCACCGGGGAGCTGTTTTTT.

The J gene is TRBJ2-7, the V gene TRBV19; no clear D. From germline, CDR1 is LNHDA and CDR2 SQIVND (reference sequence). The CDR3 is made up of 14 amino acids. Trimming cost V 3 bases and J 4 bases, with 13 bases left between them. CDR3: CASSIPGMAYEQYF. The CDR3, as DNA: TGTGCCAGTAGTATCCCCGGTATGGCTTACGAGCAGTACTTC.

The chain uses TRBV9 and TRBJ2-1; D unclear. In germline, CDR1 is SGDLS, CDR2 YYNGEE. The V end lost 4 bases, the J end lost 4 bases, and 12 bases lay between the germline ends. The CDR3 has 14 amino acids. The CDR3 bases are TGTGCCAGCAGCCTCAAGACCGAGTACAATGAGCAGTTCTTC. Translation: CASSLKTEYNEQFF.

As concerns this clone: Other DNA variants within this sample encode the same CDR3. J is TRBJ1-4 and V is TRBV6-5; a weak D match, TRBD1 (5 bases). The germline V and J ends were trimmed by 5 bases and 0 bases, with 7 bases remaining between them. This CDR3 is 14 amino acids long. Germline V gene lookup returns CDR1 MNHEY and CDR2 SVGAGI. CDR3 nucleotide sequence: TGTGCCAGCAGTCTGACAGCAACTAATGAAAAACTGTTTTTT. Translated: CASSLTATNEKLFF.

This clone was seen once. The genes are TRBV9 and TRBJ1-6; 9 nucleotides align to TRBD1. The CDR3 has 15 amino acids. Germline loops: CDR1 SGDLS, CDR2 YYNGEE. The trim removed 4 bases at V and 8 bases at J, leaving 7 bases unmatched. Here the CDR3 reads CASSMGTGKYSPLHF. The CDR3 nucleotides are TGTGCCAGCAGCATGGGGACAGGGAAATATTCACCCCTCCACTTT.

The chain combines TRBV3-1 (or the pseudogene TRBV3-2) with TRBJ2-2, with D unclear. The V gene lost 3 bases and the J gene lost 0 bases, with 5 bases spanning the gap. There are 14 residues in the CDR3. CDR1 LGHDT and CDR2 YNNKEL come from the germline V gene (reference sequence). The chain's CDR3 is CASSQTPNTGELFF. The CDR3 bases are TGTGCCAGCAGCCAGACACCGAACACCGGGGAGCTGTTTTTT.

This chain links TRBV5-1 with TRBJ2-3, with D perhaps matching TRBD1 (6 bases). Per the germline V gene, CDR1 is SGHRS and CDR2 is YFSETQ. This CDR3 region has 14 residues. V was clipped by 7 bases and J by 2 bases, with 14 bases between them. The CDR3 DNA is TGCGCCAGCTGTAGAGGACAGAACACAGATACGCAGTATTTT. This encodes CASCRGQNTDTQYF.

The V and J genes are TRBV2 and TRBJ1-5, with TRBD1 matching over 9 bases. CDR1 is SNHLY and CDR2 is FYNNEI in the germline V gene. The trim removed 6 bases at V and 2 bases at J, leaving 5 bases unmatched. The CDR3 is made up of 15 amino acids. The CDR3 bases are TGTGCCAGCAGGTCCGGGACAGGGCGCAATCAGCCCCAGCATTTT. Protein product: CASRSGTGRNQPQHF.

Points on this clone: The sample has other DNA sequences that encode this CDR3 too. The chain links TRBV5-4 to TRBJ2-1; 8 positions agree with TRBD2. This CDR3 contains 14 residues. V dropped 5 bases and J dropped 2; count of bases not matched to a gene: 3. Germline V gives CDR1 SGHNT, CDR2 YYREEE (reference sequence). CDR3 sequence (DNA): TGTGCCAGCAGTCTCGGGGGGGCCTACAATGAGCAGTTCTTC. Its protein is CASSLGGAYNEQFF.

The CDR3 sequence: CASSLGAGRDYEQYF. The CDR3 nucleotides read TGTGCCAGCAGCCTGGGGGCCGGTCGGGACTACGAGCAGTACTTC. This chain links TRBV5-5 with TRBJ2-7; tentative D call: TRBD1 (6 bases). The CDR3 covers 15 residues. V lost 4 bases to trimming and J lost 3 bases, with 17 bases between them. Germline V gene data show CDR1 as SGHKS and CDR2 as YYEKEE (reference sequence).

The CDR3 sequence: CASSEGFRDNEKLFF. The CDR3 DNA reads TGTGCCAGCAGTGAAGGCTTCAGAGATAATGAAAAACTGTTTTTT. V is TRBV2 and J is TRBJ1-4; D is unclear. Per germline, CDR1 SNHLY and CDR2 FYNNEI. The CDR3 sequence is 15 residues long. V lost 1 base and J lost 4, with 10 bases in between.

This chain links TRBV5-1 with TRBJ1-4; no definite D call. From germline, CDR1 is SGHRS and CDR2 YFSETQ. Between the trimmed V and J ends, which lost 0 bases and 5 bases, there was a span of 8 bases. This CDR3 spans 14 amino acids. This CDR3 is CASSLALRNEKLFF. CDR3 DNA: TGCGCCAGCAGCTTGGCCCTCCGGAATGAAAAACTGTTTTTT.

The chain is built from TRBV27 and TRBJ2-7; TRBD2 is a possible D gene (6 bases). Trimming stripped 7 bases from V and 2 bases from J, with 21 bases between. Germline V gives CDR1 MNHEY, CDR2 SMNVEV (reference sequence). This CDR3 is built from 16 residues. The CDR3 loop is CASNPVPGGVPYEQYF. Here the CDR3 DNA reads TGTGCCAGCAACCCCGTGCCCGGAGGGGTCCCCTACGAGCAGTACTTC.

This chain connects TRBV29-1 to TRBJ1-3; D is perhaps TRBD1 (6 bases). V was cut by 0 bases and J by 0 bases, with 9 bases left in between. Germline loops: CDR1 SQVTM, CDR2 ANQGSEA. This CDR3 has 15 residues. The CDR3 region is CSVEDRGNSGNTIYF. The CDR3 DNA reads TGCAGCGTTGAAGACAGGGGTAACTCTGGAAACACCATATATTTT.

The chain combines TRBV2 with TRBJ1-4, with D possibly TRBD1 on 5 matching bases. CDR3 length equals 15 residues. The germline gives CDR1 SNHLY, CDR2 FYNNEI. Trimming cost V 6 bases and J 6 bases, with 17 bases left between them. The CDR3 DNA reads as TGTGCCAGCAGCCCCCTCGGGGACTGGGATGAAAAACTGTTTTTT. Residues: CASSPLGDWDEKLFF.